Following are 28 T cell receptor beta chains from one sample sequenced in a study of cytomegalovirus exposure and HLA in healthy donors. PCR involved 60 Vbeta and 13 Jbeta primers. Method: immunoSEQ multiplex PCR; TCRdb's copy keeps in-frame clones and lacks some. The sample has 150,000 to 200,000 clones; roughly 77% are singletons. Input material: PBMCs. These receptors all come from a woman in her 30s in good health and CMV-seronegative.

This clone was detected only once. The V and J genes are TRBV10-2 and TRBJ2-7; 8 bases fit TRBD2. Germline assignment: CDR1 WSHSY and CDR2 SAAADI. The junction had 6 bases not matched to a gene; V was cut back by 4 bases and J by 4 bases. CDR3 size: 14 residues. CDR3 in DNA: TGCGCCAGCAGTGCGGCTAGCGGGCCATACGAGCAGTACTTC. Protein: CASSAASGPYEQYF.

V gene TRBV5-1 combines with J gene TRBJ1-5, with 8 bases identical to TRBD1. V shed 2 bases and J 5 bases; nucleotides not matched to a gene: 9. CDR1 and CDR2 (germline): SGHRS, YFSETQ. The CDR3 has 16 amino acids. The CDR3 DNA follows: TGCGCCAGCAGCTTAGATGGACAGGGCGTTTATCAGCCCCAGCATTTT. As protein: CASSLDGQGVYQPQHF.

This clone appeared many times. The V and J genes are TRBV6-4 and TRBJ2-3; the D gene is possibly TRBD2 (6 bases). Germline values: CDR1 MRHNA, CDR2 SNTAGT. This CDR3 contains 14 residues. Trimming stripped 3 bases from V and 0 bases from J, with 7 bases between. The CDR3 nucleotides read TGTGCCAGCAGTGAGGGGGGTAGCACAGATACGCAGTATTTT. Its translation is CASSEGGSTDTQYF.

This chain connects TRBV10-1 to TRBJ2-5, with TRBD1 matching 7 bases. Trimming took 5 bases from V and 5 from J; bases not matched to a gene: 11. The CDR3 loop spans 15 amino acids. CDR1 is WNHNN and CDR2 is SYGVQD in the germline V gene (reference sequence). The CDR3 nucleotides read TGCGCCAGCAGTCCCGACAGGGAAGTAGGGGAGACCCAGTACTTC. Encoded protein: CASSPDREVGETQYF.

The genes are TRBV6-1 and TRBJ1-5; D unclear. V shed 3 bases and J shed 5 bases, with 11 bases lying between them. Germline CDR1 is MNHNS and CDR2 is SASEGT. This CDR3 has 14 residues. CDR3 sequence: CASSDGKDYQPQHF. Written as DNA, the CDR3 is TGTGCCAGCAGTGACGGTAAGGACTATCAGCCCCAGCATTTT.

There are a few counts of this clone. V gene TRBV7-6 combines with J gene TRBJ1-2; 8 nucleotides agree with TRBD1. The CDR3 sequence is 13 residues long. V trimming: 5 bases; J trimming: 8 bases; junction bases outside the gene matches: 7. In germline, CDR1 is SGHVS, CDR2 FNYEAQ. CDR3 protein: CASSPMTGDGYTF. The CDR3 region has the DNA TGTGCCAGCAGCCCAATGACAGGGGACGGCTACACCTTC.

V usage is TRBV19 and J usage is TRBJ1-4, with a tentative D call TRBD1 (6 bases). The CDR3 runs 14 residues. Trimming stripped 10 bases from V and 0 bases from J, with 12 bases between. CDR1 is LNHDA and CDR2 is SQIVND in the germline V gene (reference sequence). The CDR3 nucleotides read TGTGCCACCCTGAACAGGGCAACTAATGAAAAACTGTTTTTT. It yields the protein CATLNRATNEKLFF.

The count of this clone is one. For the CDR3, the DNA is TGTGCCAGCAGTCGCCTAGGGGGAAGAGGTCAGCCCCAGCATTTT. This encodes CASSRLGGRGQPQHF. The chain uses TRBV6-5 and TRBJ1-5, with D tentatively TRBD1 (6 bases). Germline CDR1 is MNHEY and CDR2 is SVGAGI. The germline V and J ends were trimmed by 5 bases and 6 bases, with 17 bases remaining between them. This CDR3 comprises 15 residues.

This chain uses TRBV5-1 with TRBJ2-2; 13 bases are a match to TRBD2. CDR3 length equals 17 residues. Germline V gene sequence: CDR1 SGHRS, CDR2 YFSETQ. With V trimmed by 4 bases and J by 6 bases, 9 bases remained unmatched. This chain's CDR3 is CASSHTTSGGASGELFF. CDR3 bases: TGCGCCAGCAGCCATACAACTAGCGGGGGGGCTTCCGGGGAGCTGTTTTTT. Full variable domain (rest looked up from reference TRBV5-1 and TRBJ2-2): KAGVTQTPRYLIKTRGQQVTLSCSPISGHRSVSWYQQTPGQGLQFLFEYFSETQRNKGNFPGRFSGRQFSNSRSEMNVSTLELGDSALYLCASSHTTSGGASGELFFGEGSRLTVL.

V usage is TRBV21-1 and J usage is TRBJ1-5; the table's D gene call, TRBD1, was not cross checked with the DNA. TRBV21-1 is deemed a pseudogene. The CDR3 covers 14 residues. The CDR3, as DNA: TGTGCCAGCAGCAACAGGGCCCTTGGTCAGCCCCAGCATTTT. Its translation: CASSNRALGQPQHF.

V gene TRBV9 combines with J gene TRBJ2-3; 10 bases are shared with TRBD2. The CDR3 extends over 16 amino acids. With 3 bases clipped from V and 7 bases from J, the junction kept 11 bases outside the gene matches. Germline lookup yields CDR1 SGDLS and CDR2 YYNGEE. DNA for the CDR3: TGTGCCAGCAGCGCGACTAGCGGGCCCGTTACAAATACGCAGTATTTT. The encoded protein is CASSATSGPVTNTQYF.

The J gene is TRBJ1-1, the V gene TRBV11-2; 10 bases are a match to TRBD1. Trimming at V came to 5 bases and at J to 3 bases, leaving 6 bases not matched to a gene. There are 15 residues in the CDR3. Germline V gene data show CDR1 as SGHAT and CDR2 as FQNNGV. CDR3 bases: TGTGCCAGCAGCCCGGGGACAGGGGTCGACACTGAAGCTTTCTTT. This translates into CASSPGTGVDTEAFF.

The chain links TRBV5-1 to TRBJ2-7, with 7 positions matching TRBD1. From germline, CDR1 is SGHRS and CDR2 YFSETQ. The CDR3 sequence is 15 residues long. J lost 7 bases, V lost 2 bases, and 12 bases had no gene match. CDR3 protein: CASSFHSGGEKEQYF. For the CDR3, the DNA is TGCGCCAGCAGCTTTCACTCAGGGGGAGAGAAAGAGCAGTACTTC.

This rearrangement joins TRBV6-6 to TRBJ1-6, with D perhaps matching TRBD1 (5 bases). Germline V CDR1 and CDR2: MNHNY, SVGAGI (reference sequence). The V end was cut by 4 bases, the J end by 6 bases, with 16 bases between. The CDR3 spans 16 residues. The CDR3 DNA follows: TGTGCCAGCAGTTCTCCAACGGGGGAAGGTAATTCACCCCTCCACTTT. This sequence encodes CASSSPTGEGNSPLHF.

The V and J genes are TRBV19 and TRBJ2-5, with 8 bases identical to TRBD1. The length of the CDR3 is 16 residues. With 4 bases clipped from V and 2 bases from J, the junction kept 9 bases outside the gene matches. Germline-derived CDR1 and CDR2 are LNHDA and SQIVND (reference sequence). CDR3: CASSTWDRSNQETQYF. Written as DNA, the CDR3 is TGTGCCAGTAGTACTTGGGACAGGAGTAATCAAGAGACCCAGTACTTC.

This chain links TRBV6-1 with TRBJ2-3, with D uncertain. Trimming shortened V by 6 bases and J by 2 bases, and 6 bases separated the two germline ends. CDR1 is MNHNS, CDR2 SASEGT, per germline. This CDR3 contains 12 residues. CDR3: CASRYLTDTQYF. In DNA, the CDR3 is TGTGCCAGCAGGTATCTCACAGATACGCAGTATTTT.

V and J are TRBV11-2 and TRBJ1-1; perhaps TRBD1 as D (5 bases). Deletions cut 5 bases from V and 5 bases from J, with 6 bases between. The CDR3 has 11 residues. The germline CDR1 and CDR2 sequences are SGHAT and FQNNGV. The CDR3 spells CASSRGTEAFF. CDR3 DNA: TGTGCCAGCAGCCGGGGGACTGAAGCTTTCTTT. Using reference TRBV11-2 and TRBJ1-1 for the parts outside the CDR3, the full variable domain is EAGVAQSPRYKIIEKRQSVAFWCNPISGHATLYWYQQILGQGPKLLIQFQNNGVVDDSQLPKDRFSAERLKGVDSTLKIQPAKLEDSAVYLCASSRGTEAFFGQGTRLTVV.

The chain joins TRBV7-9 to TRBJ2-7; TRBD2 matches at 8 bases. With V trimmed by 4 bases and J by 0 bases, 14 bases remained unmatched. Germline-derived CDR1 and CDR2 are SEHNR and FQNEAQ (reference sequence). The CDR3 is 18 amino acids. CDR3 sequence (DNA): TGTGCCAGCAGCTCCCCCCCGGGGGGGCCCGTTAGCTCCTACGAGCAGTACTTC. Protein product: CASSSPPGGPVSSYEQYF.

The rearrangement links TRBV7-9 to TRBJ2-3; TRBD2 aligns across 9 bases. V was pared by 5 bases and J by 1 base, with 10 bases of the junction left unmatched. This CDR3 is 17 amino acids long. Germline values: CDR1 SEHNR, CDR2 FQNEAQ (reference sequence). The CDR3 region is CASSEGRTSDGTDTQYF. DNA for the CDR3: TGTGCCAGCAGCGAAGGCCGGACTAGCGACGGCACAGATACGCAGTATTTT.

The J gene is TRBJ1-4, the V gene TRBV15; the D gene is possibly TRBD1 (6 bases). The CDR3 totals 15 residues. Trimming removed 3 bases from V and 5 bases from J, with 13 bases in between. CDR1 and CDR2 (germline): LNHNV, YYDKDF (reference sequence). This CDR3 is CATSSGQRENEKLFF. In DNA form, the CDR3 reads TGTGCCACCAGCAGTGGACAGCGTGAAAATGAAAAACTGTTTTTT. The full variable domain, its missing parts supplied by reference TRBV15 and TRBJ1-4, is DAMVIQNPRYQVTQFGKPVTLSCSQTLNHNVMYWYQQKSSQAPKLLFHYYDKDFNNEADTPDNFQSRRPNTSFCFLDIRSPGLGDTAMYLCATSSGQRENEKLFFGSGTQLSVL.

This chain connects TRBV25-1 to TRBJ2-7; maybe TRBD1 (6 bases). V was pared by 4 bases and J by 2 bases, with 12 bases between. Germline CDR1 and CDR2: MGHDK and SYGVNS. The CDR3 is 14 residues long. CDR3 residues: CASSGQVSPYEQYF. DNA of the CDR3: TGTGCCAGCAGTGGACAGGTTTCACCCTACGAGCAGTACTTC.

This clone was picked up one time. The J gene is TRBJ2-1, the V gene TRBV10-3; TRBD2 aligns across 10 bases. V shed 7 bases and J 10 bases; nucleotides not matched to a gene: 13. Germline CDR1 is ENHRY and CDR2 is SYGVKD. The CDR3 has 15 amino acids. The CDR3 coding sequence is TGTGCCATCAAGGATAGCGGGGGGCCTGGTCAGGAGCAGTTCTTC. As protein: CAIKDSGGPGQEQFF.

This chain links TRBV2 with TRBJ2-1; D might be TRBD2 (6 bases). Germline CDR1 reads SNHLY; CDR2 reads FYNNEI. Trimming left V 1 base short and J 7 bases short, with 8 bases between. This CDR3 comprises 13 residues. Written as DNA, the CDR3 is TGTGCCAGCAGTGAAGTTCGGGGGAATGAGCAGTTCTTC. Protein sequence: CASSEVRGNEQFF.

The rearrangement uses TRBV2 and TRBJ2-5, with TRBD2 matching 8 bases. The CDR3 spans 14 residues. With V trimmed by 1 base and J by 2 bases, 0 bases remained unmatched. CDR1 is SNHLY, CDR2 FYNNEI, per germline. The CDR3 protein is CASSEVAGQETQYF. CDR3 nucleotides: TGTGCCAGCAGTGAAGTAGCGGGGCAAGAGACCCAGTACTTC.

A single count supports this clone. The rearrangement joins TRBV10-3 to TRBJ2-3; D perhaps matches TRBD1 (6 bases). In germline, CDR1 is ENHRY, CDR2 SYGVKD. The CDR3 has 15 residues. Trimming left V 0 bases short and J 4 bases short, with 11 bases between. The CDR3 DNA reads as TGTGCCATCAGTGAGTCTTCAGGGGAGTCAGATACGCAGTATTTT. Its protein is CAISESSGESDTQYF.

The chain uses TRBV29-1 and TRBJ1-5; 7 nucleotides align to TRBD1. V shed 2 bases and J 2 bases; nucleotides not matched to a gene: 9. The CDR3 runs 16 residues. The germline V gene encodes CDR1 SQVTM and CDR2 ANQGSEA. CDR3 coding DNA: TGCAGCGTTGAACCTCGACAGGGTGGGGGCAATCAGCCCCAGCATTTT. Amino acids: CSVEPRQGGGNQPQHF.

The chain employs TRBV6-5 and TRBJ1-2; D is unclear. This CDR3 spans 14 amino acids. Germline V gene data show CDR1 as MNHEY and CDR2 as SVGAGI. V was pared by 2 bases and J by 0 bases, with 7 bases between. DNA for the CDR3: TGTGCCAGCAGTTACGGGCAGACTAACTATGGCTACACCTTC. Protein product: CASSYGQTNYGYTF.

This sequence joins TRBV27 and TRBJ1-6; D unresolved. Germline assignment: CDR1 MNHEY and CDR2 SMNVEV (reference sequence). CDR3 length: 17 amino acids. Deletions cut 7 bases from V and 1 base from J, with 17 bases between. The CDR3 here is CASTRWSGRSYNSPLHF. The DNA of the CDR3 is TGTGCCAGCACCAGGTGGTCCGGCAGATCCTATAATTCACCCCTCCACTTT.